Listed below are T cell receptor beta chains from one sample, sequenced in a study of Ad26.COV2.S vaccination and SARS-CoV-2 variants. The repertoire was sequenced with immunoSEQ multiplex PCR; TCRdb's copy has only in-frame clones and lacks some. This sample has about 680,000 clones, with more than 70% found just once. The specimen comprised peripheral blood, sampled in a trial of Ad26.COV2.S vaccine versus placebo. Source of these receptors: a person aged 18 to 65 who received the Ad26.COV2.S COVID-19 vaccine or a placebo. The CDR3 runs from the conserved cysteine through the conserved F or W. The D gene is left open where the match is weak. Clone sizes are given selectively: once, few, many, or a class where the clone is expanded.

v_gene: TRBV19
j_gene: TRBJ1-1
d_gene: TRBD1
abundance: -
CDR3nt: TGTGCCAGTCGACAGGGGACATATAAGGAAGCTTTCTTT
CDR3aa: CASRQGTYKEAFF

v_gene: TRBV27
j_gene: TRBJ1-3
d_gene: -
abundance: few
CDR3nt: TGTGCCAGCAGTTTTTCGGGGGGTGGAAACACCATATATTTT
CDR3aa: CASSFSGGGNTIYF

v_gene: TRBV5-1
j_gene: TRBJ2-1
d_gene: TRBD2
abundance: -
CDR3nt: TGCGCCAGCCGAAGGGGACTAGCGGGAGGGAGCTCCTACAATGAGCAGTTCTTC
CDR3aa: CASRRGLAGGSSYNEQFF

v_gene: TRBV5-1
j_gene: TRBJ2-5
d_gene: -
abundance: -
CDR3nt: TGCGCCAGCAGCGGGGGAGAGACCCAGTACTTC
CDR3aa: CASSGGETQYF

v_gene: TRBV5-4
j_gene: TRBJ2-5
d_gene: -
abundance: few
CDR3nt: TGTGCCAGCAGCTTGGGAGGTCGGGGTCTCGGATCGGACGTGGAGACCCAGTACTTC
CDR3aa: CASSLGGRGLGSDVETQYF

v_gene: TRBV9
j_gene: TRBJ2-7
d_gene: -
abundance: -
CDR3nt: TGTGCCAGCTCACGTCAGGGGGGCTACGAGCAGTACTTC
CDR3aa: CASSRQGGYEQYF

v_gene: TRBV10-3
j_gene: TRBJ2-5
d_gene: -
abundance: -
CDR3nt: TGTGCCATCAGGAAGCCTCAAGAGACCCAGTACTTC
CDR3aa: CAIRKPQETQYF

v_gene: TRBV3-1/TRBV3-2
j_gene: TRBJ1-4
d_gene: -
abundance: -
CDR3nt: TGTGCCAGCAGCCCCCGGACAGCCGGGTCTGAAAAACTGTTTTTT
CDR3aa: CASSPRTAGSEKLFF

v_gene: TRBV7-8
j_gene: TRBJ2-2
d_gene: -
abundance: -
CDR3nt: TGTGCCAGCAGCTTAGCGCGGTGGGAGAATACCGGGGAGCTGTTTTTT
CDR3aa: CASSLARWENTGELFF

v_gene: TRBV4-1
j_gene: TRBJ1-5
d_gene: -
abundance: -
CDR3nt: TGCGCCAGCAGCCGGAAGACAGGCGATTATAGCAATCAGCCCCAGCATTTT
CDR3aa: CASSRKTGDYSNQPQHF

v_gene: TRBV6-5
j_gene: TRBJ2-7
d_gene: -
abundance: -
CDR3nt: TGTGCCAGCAGTTACTCGACGTCAGGCCGGGGGTACGAGCAGTACTTC
CDR3aa: CASSYSTSGRGYEQYF

v_gene: TRBV4-3
j_gene: TRBJ1-2
d_gene: -
abundance: -
CDR3nt: TGCGCCAGCAGCCAAGTTGCTTCTCCTAACTATGGCTACACCTTC
CDR3aa: CASSQVASPNYGYTF

v_gene: TRBV6-2/TRBV6-3
j_gene: TRBJ1-5
d_gene: -
abundance: -
CDR3nt: TGTGCCAGCAGCTTGGGTCCGGGGACCAATCAGCCCCAGCATTTT
CDR3aa: CASSLGPGTNQPQHF

v_gene: TRBV3-1/TRBV3-2
j_gene: TRBJ1-2
d_gene: -
abundance: -
CDR3nt: TGTGCCAGCAGCCAAGGAGGGTATGGCTACACCTTC
CDR3aa: CASSQGGYGYTF

v_gene: TRBV7-9
j_gene: TRBJ2-7
d_gene: -
abundance: -
CDR3nt: TGTGCCAGCAGCTTAGTATCATCCTACGAGCAGTACTTC
CDR3aa: CASSLVSSYEQYF

v_gene: TRBV27
j_gene: TRBJ1-5
d_gene: TRBD1
abundance: -
CDR3nt: TGTGCCAGCAGTCGGACAGGGCTTAGCAATCAGCCCCAGCATTTT
CDR3aa: CASSRTGLSNQPQHF

v_gene: TRBV10-3
j_gene: TRBJ2-1
d_gene: TRBD2
abundance: -
CDR3nt: TGTGCCATCAGTGACCTCCTGGGACTACCCGAACACAATGAGCAGTTCTTC
CDR3aa: CAISDLLGLPEHNEQFF

v_gene: TRBV10-3
j_gene: TRBJ2-7
d_gene: TRBD1
abundance: once
CDR3nt: TGTGCCATCAGTTTGGGACAGGGGGCAGGGCAGTACTTC
CDR3aa: CAISLGQGAGQYF

v_gene: TRBV27
j_gene: TRBJ1-2
d_gene: TRBD1
abundance: -
CDR3nt: TGTGCCAGCAGTTTATCAGGGGGCTTGAACTATGGCTACACCTTC
CDR3aa: CASSLSGGLNYGYTF

v_gene: TRBV6-5
j_gene: TRBJ1-5
d_gene: -
abundance: -
CDR3nt: TGTGCCAGCACCACCGCGGCGTATCAGCCCCAGCATTTT
CDR3aa: CASTTAAYQPQHF

v_gene: TRBV7-3
j_gene: TRBJ2-2
d_gene: -
abundance: -
CDR3nt: TGTGCCAGCAAGGCATCTGGCCCCGGGGAGCTGTTTTTT
CDR3aa: CASKASGPGELFF

v_gene: TRBV10-3
j_gene: TRBJ2-7
d_gene: TRBD2
abundance: -
CDR3nt: TGTGCCACCCGTATAGCGGGCCCCTACGAGCAGTACTTC
CDR3aa: CATRIAGPYEQYF

v_gene: TRBV27
j_gene: TRBJ2-7
d_gene: TRBD2
abundance: -
CDR3nt: TGTGCCAGCAGTCCCCTGAATAGCGGGACTTACGAGCAGTACTTC
CDR3aa: CASSPLNSGTYEQYF

v_gene: TRBV10-3
j_gene: TRBJ1-5
d_gene: TRBD1
abundance: -
CDR3nt: TGTGCCATCAGCGACAGGGGCAATCAGCCCCAGCATTTT
CDR3aa: CAISDRGNQPQHF

v_gene: TRBV2
j_gene: TRBJ2-1
d_gene: TRBD1
abundance: once
CDR3nt: TGTGCCAGCAGTTTCAGACAGGGGAGCTCCTACAATGAGCAGTTCTTC
CDR3aa: CASSFRQGSSYNEQFF

v_gene: TRBV24-1
j_gene: TRBJ2-1
d_gene: -
abundance: -
CDR3nt: TGTGCCACCAGTGATCCGGAGTTGGACAATGAGCAGTTCTTC
CDR3aa: CATSDPELDNEQFF

v_gene: TRBV11-2
j_gene: TRBJ1-6
d_gene: -
abundance: few
CDR3nt: TGTGCCAGCAGCTCCCGGGGAAGCTCCTATAATTCACCCCTCCACTTT
CDR3aa: CASSSRGSSYNSPLHF

v_gene: TRBV6-6
j_gene: TRBJ2-7
d_gene: -
abundance: -
CDR3nt: TGTGCCAGCAGTAGAATAACCGGGACAAGGCCCAACGAGCAGTACTTC
CDR3aa: CASSRITGTRPNEQYF

v_gene: TRBV9
j_gene: TRBJ2-3
d_gene: TRBD1
abundance: -
CDR3nt: TGTGCCAGCAGCGTATTAGGGGGCGAAGATACGCAGTATTTT
CDR3aa: CASSVLGGEDTQYF

v_gene: TRBV9
j_gene: TRBJ2-3
d_gene: TRBD2
abundance: -
CDR3nt: TGTGCCAGCAGCGTAGAAGGGACTACCACAGATACGCAGTATTTT
CDR3aa: CASSVEGTTTDTQYF

v_gene: TRBV18
j_gene: TRBJ2-3
d_gene: -
abundance: once
CDR3nt: TGTGCCAGCTCATCGGGAGTGACAGATACGCAGTATTTT
CDR3aa: CASSSGVTDTQYF

v_gene: TRBV12-3/TRBV12-4
j_gene: TRBJ1-5
d_gene: -
abundance: -
CDR3nt: TGTGCCAGCAGTGTTAGGGGGATCCAGCCCCAGCATTTT
CDR3aa: CASSVRGIQPQHF

v_gene: TRBV11-2
j_gene: TRBJ1-5
d_gene: -
abundance: -
CDR3nt: TGTGCCAGCAGCCAAGAGGCAGGGTGGGATCAGCCCCAGCATTTT
CDR3aa: CASSQEAGWDQPQHF

v_gene: TRBV24-1
j_gene: TRBJ2-3
d_gene: -
abundance: -
CDR3nt: TGTGCCACCAGTGATTTTGACGACGGTAAGACAGATACGCAGTATTTT
CDR3aa: CATSDFDDGKTDTQYF

v_gene: TRBV10-3
j_gene: TRBJ2-1
d_gene: TRBD2
abundance: -
CDR3nt: TGTGCCATCAGAGATATAGGGGGACTAGCGGACAATGAGCAGTTCTTC
CDR3aa: CAIRDIGGLADNEQFF

v_gene: TRBV2
j_gene: TRBJ2-5
d_gene: -
abundance: -
CDR3nt: TGTGCCAGCAGTGTCCCCGAGACCCAGTACTTC
CDR3aa: CASSVPETQYF

v_gene: TRBV27
j_gene: TRBJ2-3
d_gene: TRBD2
abundance: -
CDR3nt: TGTGCCAGCAGTTTGCGGGAGTGGATGACAGATACGCAGTATTTT
CDR3aa: CASSLREWMTDTQYF

v_gene: TRBV2
j_gene: TRBJ1-1
d_gene: -
abundance: -
CDR3nt: TGTGCCAGCAGTGAAGGGGTTGGAGTCACTGAAGCTTTCTTT
CDR3aa: CASSEGVGVTEAFF

v_gene: TRBV30
j_gene: TRBJ2-6
d_gene: TRBD1
abundance: -
CDR3nt: TGTGCCTGGAGACGGACAGGTACCCTCTCTGGGGCCAACGTCCTGACTTTC
CDR3aa: CAWRRTGTLSGANVLTF

v_gene: TRBV9
j_gene: TRBJ2-5
d_gene: TRBD2
abundance: -
CDR3nt: TGTGCCAGCAGCGTTGGGACCGGGACTAGGAGTGAGACCCAGTACTTC
CDR3aa: CASSVGTGTRSETQYF

v_gene: TRBV19
j_gene: TRBJ2-7
d_gene: -
abundance: -
CDR3nt: TGTGCCAGGGTATACGAGCAGTACTTC
CDR3aa: CARVYEQYF

v_gene: TRBV24-1
j_gene: TRBJ2-7
d_gene: TRBD1
abundance: -
CDR3nt: TGTGCCACCAGCCGGGACAGGGTGAGTGACGAGCAGTACTTC
CDR3aa: CATSRDRVSDEQYF

v_gene: TRBV6-2/TRBV6-3
j_gene: TRBJ2-1
d_gene: -
abundance: -
CDR3nt: TGTGCCAGCAGCCACCGAGGTAGCTCCTACAATGAGCAGTTCTTC
CDR3aa: CASSHRGSSYNEQFF

v_gene: TRBV18
j_gene: TRBJ2-2
d_gene: -
abundance: -
CDR3nt: TGTGCCAGCTCACCACAGAGGGGGACCGGGGAGCTGTTTTTT
CDR3aa: CASSPQRGTGELFF